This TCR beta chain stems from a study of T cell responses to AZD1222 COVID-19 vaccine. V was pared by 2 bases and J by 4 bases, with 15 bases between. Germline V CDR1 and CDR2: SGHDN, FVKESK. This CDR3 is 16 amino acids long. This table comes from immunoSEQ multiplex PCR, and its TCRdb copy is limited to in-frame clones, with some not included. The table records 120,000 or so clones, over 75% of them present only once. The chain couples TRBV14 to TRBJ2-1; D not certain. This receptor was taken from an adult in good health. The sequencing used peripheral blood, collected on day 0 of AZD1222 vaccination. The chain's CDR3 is CASSQSKGVGYNEQFF. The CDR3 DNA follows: TGTGCCAGCAGCCAAAGTAAAGGTGTAGGTTACAATGAGCAGTTCTTC.